The 22 T cell receptor beta chains below come from one sample, sequenced in a study of blood T cell repertoires in COVID-19. The protocol was immunoSEQ multiplex PCR, while the TCRdb copy is restricted to in-frame clones and leaves out a portion. The table lists around 220,000 clones, 88% of them singletons. Source material: PBMCs or T cells enriched from blood (not recorded which). All receptors derive from a woman aged 45-59 years with acute COVID-19.

A single count supports this clone. V and J are TRBV5-1 and TRBJ1-2; 7 bases are a match to TRBD1. The CDR3 runs 14 residues. V lost 2 bases, J lost 3 bases, and 4 bases stayed unmatched. The germline CDR1 and CDR2 sequences are SGHRS and YFSETQ. For the CDR3, the DNA is TGCGCCAGCAGCTTTACAGGGGAGGACTATGGCTACACCTTC. Protein sequence: CASSFTGEDYGYTF.

This chain uses TRBV5-1 with TRBJ2-7; TRBD1 might be the D (6 bases). CDR3 size: 13 residues. V shed 4 bases and J shed 3 bases, with 11 bases lying between them. Germline V CDR1 and CDR2: SGHRS, YFSETQ. The DNA of the CDR3 is TGCGCCAGCAGCCCGGACAGTAACTACGAGCAGTACTTC. It specifies CASSPDSNYEQYF.

The J gene is TRBJ1-6, the V gene TRBV20-1; TRBD1 aligns across 7 bases. The trim removed 3 bases at V and 3 bases at J, leaving 8 bases unmatched. Germline V lookup: CDR1 DFQATT, CDR2 SNEGSKA (reference sequence). The CDR3 has 16 amino acids. CDR3 region: CSASNRGPLYNSPLHF. For the CDR3, the DNA is TGCAGTGCTAGTAACAGGGGACCTCTCTATAATTCACCCCTCCACTTT.

The gene calls are TRBV7-2 and TRBJ2-1; 7 bases align to TRBD1. The ends lost 5 bases at V and 5 bases at J; junction bases unmatched: 6. The CDR3 length is 14 residues. Germline loops: CDR1 SGHTA, CDR2 FQGNSA. Here the CDR3 reads CASSLGTVDNEQFF. The CDR3 nucleotides read TGTGCCAGCAGCCTCGGGACAGTGGACAATGAGCAGTTCTTC.

The chain links TRBV12-3 or TRBV12-4 to TRBJ1-1, with D perhaps matching TRBD1 (5 bases). Trimming removed 7 bases from V and 5 bases from J, with 14 bases in between. The CDR3 is made up of 13 amino acids. This chain's CDR3 is CASTSHGGTEAFF. In nucleotides, the CDR3 is TGTGCCAGCACTTCCCACGGGGGGACTGAAGCTTTCTTT.

The chain is built from TRBV7-3 and TRBJ2-1, with D possibly being TRBD2 (6 bases). The CDR3 extends over 16 amino acids. Germline values: CDR1 SGHTA, CDR2 FQGTGA. V lost 3 bases to trimming and J lost 5 bases, with 17 bases between them. This CDR3 reads CASSFLPGEQHNEQFF. CDR3 in DNA: TGTGCCAGCAGCTTTCTACCGGGAGAACAACACAATGAGCAGTTCTTC.

The rearrangement uses TRBV19 and TRBJ1-2, with 7 positions matching TRBD1. With V trimmed by 3 bases and J by 8 bases, 9 bases remained unmatched. This CDR3 region has 14 residues. Germline assignment: CDR1 LNHDA and CDR2 SQIVND (reference sequence). CDR3 region: CASSMVPTGKGYTF. CDR3 nucleotide sequence: TGTGCCAGTAGTATGGTCCCGACAGGGAAGGGCTACACCTTC.

The chain is built from TRBV21-1 and TRBJ2-1; the DNA was not used to check the table's D call, TRBD2. TRBV21-1 is tagged as a pseudogene. This CDR3 comprises 15 residues. CDR3 region: CASSSLAEMKDEQFF. The CDR3 region has the DNA TGTGCCAGCAGCAGCCTAGCGGAGATGAAGGATGAGCAGTTCTTC.

This chain joins TRBV7-2 and TRBJ1-4; 7 bases agree with TRBD1. CDR1 and CDR2 from the germline V gene are SGHTA and FQGNSA. Trimming cost V 2 bases and J 7 bases; bases outside gene matches: 4. The CDR3 covers 14 residues. CDR3 coding DNA: TGTGCCAGCAGCTTACGCCAGGGGGGTGAAAAACTGTTTTTT. This translates into CASSLRQGGEKLFF.

The rearrangement links TRBV19 to TRBJ2-3; 12 bases match TRBD2. Per germline, CDR1 LNHDA and CDR2 SQIVND (reference sequence). Unmatched junction bases numbered 8, after V lost 7 bases and J lost 3 bases. The CDR3 is made up of 16 amino acids. The CDR3 DNA sequence: TGTGCCAGTACCCCCGCCGGGACTAGCGGGACAGATACGCAGTATTTT. This sequence encodes CASTPAGTSGTDTQYF.

The V and J genes are TRBV5-4 and TRBJ2-3; perhaps TRBD2 as D (5 bases). The CDR3 totals 16 residues. The V end lost 0 bases, the J end lost 2 bases, and 13 bases lay between the germline ends. Looked up from germline, CDR1 is SGHNT and CDR2 is YYREEE (reference sequence). DNA for the CDR3: TGTGCCAGCAGCTTGGCCGGGGATCGGATCACAGATACGCAGTATTTT. It is translated as CASSLAGDRITDTQYF.

The chain joins TRBV30 to TRBJ1-1; D remains unclear. V lost 4 bases to trimming and J lost 8 bases, with 11 bases between them. This CDR3 is built from 11 residues. Germline V lookup: CDR1 GTSNPN, CDR2 SVGIG (reference sequence). The CDR3 sequence is CAWTLEREAFF. Written as DNA, the CDR3 is TGTGCCTGGACCTTGGAGAGGGAAGCTTTCTTT.

This rearrangement joins TRBV7-6 to TRBJ2-3; D call uncertain. The CDR3 consists of 15 residues. Germline CDR1 SGHVS, CDR2 FNYEAQ. Trimming left V 0 bases short and J 2 bases short, with 9 bases between. The CDR3: CASSLAPGFTDTQYF. In DNA form, the CDR3 reads TGTGCCAGCAGCTTAGCGCCCGGTTTCACAGATACGCAGTATTTT.

This clone was observed a single time. This chain uses TRBV14 with TRBJ2-5, with D uncertain. CDR1 and CDR2 from the germline V gene are SGHDN and FVKESK. Trimming left V 1 base short and J 5 bases short, with 14 bases between. The CDR3 spans 15 residues. CDR3 nucleotide sequence: TGTGCCAGCAGCCAAGTACACCTCCGGCGGGAGACCCAGTACTTC. It yields the protein CASSQVHLRRETQYF.

The genes are TRBV19 and TRBJ2-7, with 9 bases identical to TRBD1. The CDR3 sequence is 15 residues long. Germline V gene sequence: CDR1 LNHDA, CDR2 SQIVND (reference sequence). V was pared by 3 bases and J by 6 bases, with 9 bases of the junction left unmatched. The CDR3 nucleotides read TGTGCCAGTAGTATCTTCCCGGGACAGGGTTCCGAGCAGTACTTC. Its translation is CASSIFPGQGSEQYF. The full variable domain, its missing parts supplied by reference TRBV19 and TRBJ2-7, is DGGITQSPKYLFRKEGQNVTLSCEQNLNHDAMYWYRQDPGQGLRLIYYSQIVNDFQKGDIAEGYSVSREKKESFPLTVTSAQKNPTAFYLCASSIFPGQGSEQYFGPGTRLTVT.

The chain couples TRBV5-1 to TRBJ2-1; a possible D gene is TRBD1 (5 bases). Germline V gene lookup returns CDR1 SGHRS and CDR2 YFSETQ. Trimming removed 4 bases at V and 3 bases at J, with 23 bases between. The CDR3 is made up of 18 amino acids. CDR3 region: CASSAALGASNIYNEQFF. The DNA for the CDR3 is TGCGCCAGCAGCGCAGCTCTTGGGGCTAGTAATATCTACAATGAGCAGTTCTTC.

In this sample, this clone turned up once. The genes are TRBV24-1 and TRBJ1-2, with a weak D call TRBD1 (5 bases). Germline V lookup: CDR1 KGHDR, CDR2 SFDVKD. V lost 3 bases and J lost 1, with 8 bases in between. The CDR3 is made up of 14 amino acids. CDR3 nucleotides: TGTGCCACCAGTGATGCGACAGATAACTATGGCTACACCTTC. Protein sequence: CATSDATDNYGYTF.

The V call is TRBV5-1, the J call TRBJ2-5; no reliable D call. Germline-derived CDR1 and CDR2 are SGHRS and YFSETQ. Trimming took off 0 bases at V and 3 bases at J, with 3 bases between the two ends. The CDR3 runs to 12 residues. CDR3 bases: TGCGCCAGCAGCTTGGCAGAAGAGACCCAGTACTTC. Translation: CASSLAEETQYF.

The rearrangement joins TRBV5-1 to TRBJ1-2; a possible D gene is TRBD1 (6 bases). The CDR3 is made up of 16 amino acids. Per germline, CDR1 SGHRS and CDR2 YFSETQ. Trimming left V 0 bases short and J 0 bases short, with 12 bases between. The CDR3 spells CASSLAPGQANYGYTF. In nucleotides, the CDR3 is TGCGCCAGCAGCTTGGCCCCGGGACAAGCTAACTATGGCTACACCTTC.

The CDR3 DNA sequence: TGCAGCACAAATGGGGCAACCACTGAAGCTTTCTTT. It yields the protein CSTNGATTEAFF. The rearrangement links TRBV29-1 to TRBJ1-1; D is perhaps TRBD1 (5 bases). V dropped 8 bases and J dropped 4 bases, with 14 bases sitting between them. Germline lookup yields CDR1 SQVTM and CDR2 ANQGSEA. The CDR3 is 12 amino acids.

In nucleotides, the CDR3 is TGTGCCAGCAGCCAAGGGACTACGGGACCACCTTACGAGCAGTACTTC. It yields the protein CASSQGTTGPPYEQYF. V and J are TRBV4-2 and TRBJ2-7, with a tentative D call TRBD2 (6 bases). The germline gives CDR1 LGHNA, CDR2 YNFKEQ. This CDR3 comprises 16 residues. The V end was cut by 1 base, the J end by 4 bases, with 17 bases between.

The rearrangement joins TRBV28 to TRBJ1-5; 7 bases line up with TRBD1. CDR1 is MDHEN, CDR2 SYDVKM, per germline. The CDR3 has 14 amino acids. Trimming cost V 4 bases and J 5 bases; bases outside gene matches: 5. CDR3 sequence (DNA): TGTGCCAGCAGTTCCCCGACAGGGCATCAGCCCCAGCATTTT. Translating it yields CASSSPTGHQPQHF.